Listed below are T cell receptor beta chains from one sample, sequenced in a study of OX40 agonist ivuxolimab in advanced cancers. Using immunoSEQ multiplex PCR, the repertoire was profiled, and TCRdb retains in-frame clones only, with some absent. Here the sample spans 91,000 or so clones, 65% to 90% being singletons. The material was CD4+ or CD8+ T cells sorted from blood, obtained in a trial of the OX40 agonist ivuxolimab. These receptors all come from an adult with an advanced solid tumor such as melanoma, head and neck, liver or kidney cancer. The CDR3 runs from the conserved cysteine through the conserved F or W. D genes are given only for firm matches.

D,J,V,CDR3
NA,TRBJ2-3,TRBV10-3,CAISDIDTQYF
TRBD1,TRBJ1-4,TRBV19,CASSQGQRNEKLFF
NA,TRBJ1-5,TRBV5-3,CARSLYGPQNSNQPQHF
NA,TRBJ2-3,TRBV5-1,CASSLGQNTDTQYF
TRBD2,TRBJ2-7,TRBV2,CASSESGTSGYEQYF
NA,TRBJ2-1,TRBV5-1,CASSFTGAYNEQFF
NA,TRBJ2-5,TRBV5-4,CASSLQETQYF
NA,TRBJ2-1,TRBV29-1,CSVDGEMADEQFF
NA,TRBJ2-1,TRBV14,CASSGGSYNEQFF
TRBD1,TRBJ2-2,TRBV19,CASTQLRQGGNTGELFF
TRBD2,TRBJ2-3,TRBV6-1,CASRAGLAGADTQYF
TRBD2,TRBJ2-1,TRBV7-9,CASLLAGVSDEQFF
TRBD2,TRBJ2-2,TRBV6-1,CASRRREDGTGELFF
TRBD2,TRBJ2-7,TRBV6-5,CASSYEVAGGSYEQYF
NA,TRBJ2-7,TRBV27,CASSPDGAVSYEQYF
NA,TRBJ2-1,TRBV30,CAWSRSRTDLSNEQFF
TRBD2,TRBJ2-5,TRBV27,CASSVTSGVGGQYF
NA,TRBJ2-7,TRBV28,CASTSRGSEQYF
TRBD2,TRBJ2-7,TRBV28,CASSLAGGPYEQYF
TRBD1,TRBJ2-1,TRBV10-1,CASSDGDSGNEQFF
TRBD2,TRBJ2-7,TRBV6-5,CASRGGTSNTYEQYF
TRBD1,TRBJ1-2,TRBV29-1,CSVDDRGHGGYTF
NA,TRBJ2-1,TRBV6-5,CASSYRPRNEQFF
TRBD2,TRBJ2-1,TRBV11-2,CASSSGLAETYNEQFF
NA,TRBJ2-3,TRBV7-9,CASGAGDTQYF
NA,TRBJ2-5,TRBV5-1,CASSPSSVSNRETQYF
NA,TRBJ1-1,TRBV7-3,CASSADGNTEAFF
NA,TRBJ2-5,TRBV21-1,CASSKRGRGETQYF
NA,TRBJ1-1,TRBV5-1,CASSLKDQGGWPFF
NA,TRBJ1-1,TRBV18,CASSPNREGTEAFF
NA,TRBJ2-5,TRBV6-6,CASTPQGGLETQYF
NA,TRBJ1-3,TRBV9,CASSVGLASSGNTIYF
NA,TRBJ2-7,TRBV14,CASRKDGEGEQYF
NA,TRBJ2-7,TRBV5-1,CASSYGQSEQYF
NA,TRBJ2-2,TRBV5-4,CASHFGVNTGELFF
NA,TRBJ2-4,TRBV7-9,CASSPQQGRRIQYF
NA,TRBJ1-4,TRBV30,CAWSVDFGVLFF
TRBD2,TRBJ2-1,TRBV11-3,CASSELAGGRWSEQFF
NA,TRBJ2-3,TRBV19,CASSRRGRGSTDTQYF
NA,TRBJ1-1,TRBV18,CASSPGGVGTEAFF
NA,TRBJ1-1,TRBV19,CASSPQGTNTEAFF